This passage covers 26 T cell receptor beta chains from one sample sequenced in a study of early T cells in non-severe SARS-CoV-2 infection. TCRdb called the 5' RACE reads again in MiXCR, with one record for every CDR3 protein. The sample comprises about 70,000 distinct CDR3 sequences, over 3.5% of which are singletons, and roughly 3.4% rests with the top ten. The input for sequencing was whole blood, taken at baseline. These receptors were taken from an adult who was a healthcare worker with PCR-confirmed SARS-CoV-2 infection or an uninfected control (not recorded which). The donor label of this sample is uncertain.

This clonotype occurred many times. CDR3 DNA sequence: TGCGCCAGCAGGAGAGAGACAGGGGGAGCCGAGCAGTACTTC. Translation: CASRRETGGAEQYF. The chain uses TRBV5-1 and TRBJ2-7; TRBD1 matches at 9 bases. The CDR3 spans 14 residues. Germline lookup yields CDR1 SGHRS and CDR2 YFSETQ. Trimming removed 5 bases from V and 6 bases from J; junction bases left unmatched: 9. Looking up the rest from reference TRBV5-1 and TRBJ2-7 gives the full variable domain: KAGVTQTPRYLIKTRGQQVTLSCSPISGHRSVSWYQQTPGQGLQFLFEYFSETQRNKGNFPGRFSGRQFSNSRSEMNVSTLELGDSALYLCASRRETGGAEQYFGPGTRLTVT.

The genes are TRBV6-2 or TRBV6-3 and TRBJ2-1; 9 nucleotides align to TRBD1. CDR1 and CDR2 from the germline V gene are MNHEY and SVGEGT. This CDR3 region has 16 residues. Germline trimming cut 5 bases from V and 4 bases from J; bases unmatched to any gene: 9. The CDR3 region has the DNA TGTGCCAGCAGTCCTACCGGGACAGGGATATACAATGAGCAGTTCTTC. Amino acid sequence: CASSPTGTGIYNEQFF.

This clonotype was observed at least ten times. V and J are TRBV12-3 or TRBV12-4 and TRBJ2-1; a weak D match, TRBD2 (5 bases). CDR3 size: 13 residues. Trimming removed 7 bases from V and 4 bases from J, with 11 bases in between. The CDR3 sequence is CASTPAGYNEQFF. The CDR3 coding sequence is TGTGCCAGCACCCCGGCGGGTTACAATGAGCAGTTCTTC.

This clonotype has ten or more counts. The chain is built from TRBV7-3 and TRBJ2-1; D is unresolved. CDR3 length equals 14 residues. Trimming left V 5 bases short and J 3 bases short, with 11 bases between. From germline, CDR1 is SGHTA and CDR2 FQGTGA. As DNA, the CDR3 is TGTGCCAGCAGCCCCAGCCCCATCTACAATGAGCAGTTCTTC. It yields the protein CASSPSPIYNEQFF.

CDR3 nucleotides: TGTGCCAGCTCCCAGGACAACTATGGCTACACCTTC. The encoded protein is CASSQDNYGYTF. The J gene is TRBJ1-2, the V gene TRBV7-9; D gene unclear. Trimming shortened V by 8 bases and J by 2 bases, and 9 bases separated the two germline ends. This CDR3 has 12 residues. The germline gives CDR1 SEHNR, CDR2 FQNEAQ (reference sequence).

Ten or more counts support this clonotype. The chain joins TRBV5-6 to TRBJ1-1; 10 bases agree with TRBD1. The trim removed 2 bases at V and 0 bases at J, leaving 16 bases unmatched. The germline V gene encodes CDR1 SGHDT and CDR2 YYEEEE. The CDR3 contains 20 residues. CDR3 protein: CASSLGRDRGFLPLNTEAFF. CDR3 coding DNA: TGTGCCAGCAGCTTAGGTCGGGACAGGGGCTTTCTTCCCCTGAACACTGAAGCTTTCTTT.

This clonotype was found many times. Here the CDR3 DNA reads TGTGCCAGCAGCGTAGATCTAGCGGGGGGTACAGATACGCAGTATTTT. It encodes CASSVDLAGGTDTQYF. The chain employs TRBV9 and TRBJ2-3, with 11 bases fitting TRBD2. From germline, CDR1 is SGDLS and CDR2 YYNGEE. J was trimmed by 3 bases and V by 0 bases; bases with no gene match: 3. The CDR3 is 16 residues long.

In this sample, this clonotype turned up many times. The chain couples TRBV3-1 to TRBJ1-1; the D is unclear. The CDR3 runs 11 residues. V lost 0 bases, J lost 8 bases, and 4 bases lay in between. The germline V gene encodes CDR1 LGHDT and CDR2 YNNKEL (reference sequence). CDR3 sequence reads: CASSQDVEAFF. DNA of the CDR3: TGTGCCAGCAGCCAAGACGTCGAAGCTTTCTTT.

In this sample, this clonotype turned up many times. The gene calls are TRBV7-3 and TRBJ1-1; D is unclear. Germline CDR1 SGHTA, CDR2 FQGTGA. The V end was cut by 2 bases, the J end by 0 bases, with 7 bases between. The CDR3 covers 14 residues. Here the CDR3 reads CASSLGPMNTEAFF. CDR3 bases: TGTGCCAGCAGCTTAGGACCCATGAACACTGAAGCTTTCTTT.

This clonotype was detected ten times or more. In DNA form, the CDR3 reads TGTGCCAGCAGTTACGGACTAACCTTCTACGAGCAGTACTTC. This sequence encodes CASSYGLTFYEQYF. This chain links TRBV6-2 or TRBV6-3 with TRBJ2-7; TRBD2 is a possible D gene (6 bases). Germline V gene sequence: CDR1 MNHEY, CDR2 SVGEGT. Trimming removed 2 bases at V and 3 bases at J, with 11 bases between. The CDR3 totals 14 residues.

Details on this clonotype: The germline gene is not matched at one end of the junction; a read error may be the cause. The CDR3 spells CVSSMTGYEQYF. The CDR3 DNA sequence: TGTGTCAGCAGCATGACAGGCTACGAGCAGTACTTC. This chain joins TRBV11-3 and TRBJ2-7, with TRBD1 as a possible D gene (6 bases). There are 12 residues in the CDR3. Looked up from germline, CDR1 is SGHNT and CDR2 is YENEEA.

In its sample, this clonotype was seen a few times. V and J are TRBV19 and TRBJ2-5; tentatively, D is TRBD1 (5 bases). Per germline, CDR1 LNHDA and CDR2 SQIVND (reference sequence). Trimming removed 7 bases at V and 4 bases at J, with 19 bases between. The CDR3 runs to 15 residues. This chain's CDR3 is CASKTTDRPRETQYF. DNA of the CDR3: TGTGCCAGTAAAACAACCGACAGACCGCGAGAGACCCAGTACTTC. Full variable domain (rest looked up from reference TRBV19 and TRBJ2-5): DGGITQSPKYLFRKEGQNVTLSCEQNLNHDAMYWYRQDPGQGLRLIYYSQIVNDFQKGDIAEGYSVSREKKESFPLTVTSAQKNPTAFYLCASKTTDRPRETQYFGPGTRLLVL.

This clonotype was found many times. The rearrangement uses TRBV7-2 and TRBJ1-1; TRBD1 matches at 7 bases. This CDR3 contains 14 residues. V lost 5 bases, J lost 5 bases, and 8 bases stayed unmatched. Germline CDR1 reads SGHTA; CDR2 reads FQGNSA. CDR3 bases: TGTGCCAGCAGCGGTTACAGGGGACGGACTGAAGCTTTCTTT. This gives the protein CASSGYRGRTEAFF.

This clonotype appeared many times. Written as DNA, the CDR3 is TGTGCCAGCAGCTATACAGGGATGGAAACCCAGTACTTC. Amino acids: CASSYTGMETQYF. The chain carries TRBV7-6 and TRBJ2-5; TRBD1 is a possible D gene (6 bases). The CDR3 extends over 13 amino acids. Germline loops: CDR1 SGHVS, CDR2 FNYEAQ. V gave up 4 bases and J gave up 8 bases, with 14 bases separating them.

This clonotype was detected many times. The rearrangement links TRBV10-1 to TRBJ2-3; D unclear. The CDR3 contains 16 residues. The V end lost 5 bases, the J end lost 0 bases, and 15 bases lay between the germline ends. Germline CDR1 WNHNN, CDR2 SYGVQD (reference sequence). The CDR3 DNA reads as TGCGCCAGCAGTCCCAACCCAGGCAGAAGCACAGATACGCAGTATTTT. It specifies CASSPNPGRSTDTQYF.

This chain joins TRBV4-2 and TRBJ1-1; D may be TRBD1 (6 bases). The germline V and J ends were trimmed by 0 bases and 1 base, with 15 bases remaining between them. The CDR3 is 17 amino acids. Looked up from germline, CDR1 is LGHNA and CDR2 is YNFKEQ. In nucleotides, the CDR3 is TGTGCCAGCAGCCAAGAATATGCGGACAGATGGAACACTGAAGCTTTCTTT. It encodes CASSQEYADRWNTEAFF.

The CDR3 DNA sequence: TGTGCCAGCAGTTTCTCCTGGACAGGGGGAGAGACCCAGTACTTC. Protein: CASSFSWTGGETQYF. The chain combines TRBV27 with TRBJ2-5, with 10 bases identical to TRBD1. The CDR3 runs to 15 residues. The J segment lost 4 bases and the V segment lost 3 bases, leaving 5 bases of the junction unmatched. Germline values: CDR1 MNHEY, CDR2 SMNVEV (reference sequence).

This chain links TRBV18 with TRBJ1-6; 7 nucleotides match TRBD1. CDR1 is KGHSH and CDR2 is LQKENI in the germline V gene. This CDR3 has 19 amino acids. V was clipped by 3 bases and J by 4 bases; unmatched bases: 15. The CDR3 region has the DNA TGTGCCAGCTCACCTACAGGGGTATCCTCGCCCCCTTATAATTCACCCCTCCACTTT. Translating gives CASSPTGVSSPPYNSPLHF.

The genes are TRBV7-2 and TRBJ1-4; D gene unclear. V lost 1 base and J lost 6, with 6 bases in between. Germline V lookup: CDR1 SGHTA, CDR2 FQGNSA. There are 13 residues in the CDR3. CDR3 nucleotide sequence: TGTGCCAGCAGCTTAGTAACAGATGAAAAACTGTTTTTT. It encodes CASSLVTDEKLFF.

Ten or more counts support this clonotype. V is TRBV6-5 and J is TRBJ2-7, with no clear D. This CDR3 region has 13 residues. Trimming took off 0 bases at V and 2 bases at J, with 5 bases between the two ends. Germline-derived CDR1 and CDR2 are MNHEY and SVGAGI. In nucleotides, the CDR3 is TGTGCCAGCAGTTACTCCCACACCTACGAGCAGTACTTC. Translation gives CASSYSHTYEQYF.

This clonotype was seen ten or more times. CDR3 amino acids: CASSEHRPATNEKLFF. The CDR3 coding sequence is TGTGCCAGCAGTGAACACAGACCAGCAACTAATGAAAAACTGTTTTTT. The chain recombines TRBV25-1 with TRBJ1-4; D not resolved. Germline V CDR1 and CDR2: MGHDK, SYGVNS. V lost 2 bases, J lost 0 bases, and 10 bases lay in between. CDR3 length: 16 amino acids.

This chain connects TRBV4-2 to TRBJ2-1; 9 bases agree with TRBD2. The CDR3 consists of 15 residues. With 1 base clipped from V and 6 bases from J, the junction kept 4 bases outside the gene matches. Germline CDR1 and CDR2: LGHNA and YNFKEQ. The CDR3, as DNA: TGTGCCAGCAGCCAAGGGCGGGGGGGAGGCAATGAGCAGTTCTTC. As protein: CASSQGRGGGNEQFF.

This clonotype was picked up a small number of times. The chain uses TRBV7-8 and TRBJ2-3; D gene uncertain. Germline CDR1 reads SGHVS; CDR2 reads FQNEAQ. The CDR3 is made up of 16 amino acids. Between the trimmed V and J ends, which lost 0 bases and 2 bases, there was a span of 12 bases. CDR3 coding DNA: TGTGCCAGCAGCTTAGCGGAATCCTTAGACACAGATACGCAGTATTTT. The encoded protein is CASSLAESLDTDTQYF.

The chain recombines TRBV18 with TRBJ1-1; D is possibly TRBD1 (5 bases). The CDR3 is 15 residues long. Germline CDR1 reads KGHSH; CDR2 reads LQKENI. V was pared by 3 bases and J by 1 base, with 12 bases between. The CDR3 sequence is CASSPTGVENTEAFF. The CDR3 DNA follows: TGTGCCAGCTCACCGACGGGGGTTGAGAACACTGAAGCTTTCTTT. The variable domain in full, with the rest retrieved from reference TRBV18 and TRBJ1-1, is NAGVMQNPRHLVRRRGQEARLRCSPMKGHSHVYWYRQLPEEGLKFMVYLQKENIIDESGMPKERFSAEFPKEGPSILRIQQVVRGDSAAYFCASSPTGVENTEAFFGQGTRLTVV.

This clonotype was counted ten times or more. The rearrangement links TRBV20-1 to TRBJ2-3, with D uncertain. The germline V gene has CDR1 DFQATT and CDR2 SNEGSKA (reference sequence). The V end lost 2 bases, the J end lost 4 bases, and 4 bases lay between the germline ends. CDR3 length: 11 residues. This CDR3 reads CSARSADTQYF. The CDR3 coding sequence is TGCAGTGCTAGATCCGCAGATACGCAGTATTTT.

This clonotype has ten or more counts. The chain employs TRBV6-4 and TRBJ2-3; TRBD2 matches at 7 bases. V shed 0 bases, J shed 1 base, and the junction held 4 bases outside the gene matches. CDR1 and CDR2 from the germline V gene are MRHNA and SNTAGT. This CDR3 contains 16 residues. DNA for the CDR3: TGTGCCAGCAGTGACTCGGGAGGGTATGGCACAGATACGCAGTATTTT. Translating it yields CASSDSGGYGTDTQYF.